Listed here is a single T cell receptor beta chain. Its target is unknown. The sample is drawn from a study of OX40 agonist ivuxolimab in advanced cancers. Study summary: Of the patients, three showed partial responses, one with hepatocellular carcinoma and two with cutaneous melanoma.

This CDR3 is 14 amino acids long. The germline CDR1 and CDR2 sequences are MNHEY and SVGAGI. General observations from the study: The average count of expanded clones was higher among CD8+ T cells than among CD4+. In a subset of nonresponders, normalized T-cell clonal expansion was also low. Near-lowest levels of clonal expansion characterized partial responders at 0.1-3.0 mg/kg.

Profiling relied on immunoSEQ multiplex PCR, and the TCRdb table lists in-frame clones only, not all of them. In the table there are fewer than 25,000 clones, roughly nine tenths of which are singletons. The material sequenced was CD4+ or CD8+ T cells sorted from blood, taken in a trial of the OX40 agonist ivuxolimab. The chain couples TRBV6-5 to TRBJ2-5; TRBD1 aligns across 7 bases. The J call is uncertain, as TRBJ2-7 better fits the DNA end. This TCR derives from an adult with an advanced solid tumor such as melanoma, head and neck, liver or kidney cancer. CDR3 sequence reads: CATTRDSSFGEQYF. CDR3 sequence (DNA): TGTGCCACCACCCGGGACAGCTCTTTTGGCGAGCAGTACTTC.